One sample yielded the 5 T cell receptor beta chains listed below, sequenced in a study of CD8 T cells in Susac syndrome. It was with random hexamers that 0.5 to 1 ug RNA was reverse transcribed. TCRdb re-called the immunoSEQ multiplex PCR reads with MiXCR, one entry per CDR3 protein. The sample includes 400,000 or so distinct CDR3 sequences, about 85% of them seen just once. Sequencing input: CD8+ T cells from PBMCs. The source is a human donor with multiple sclerosis.

This clonotype has just a few counts. This chain joins TRBV11-2 and TRBJ2-7; D might be TRBD1 (5 bases). The length of the CDR3 is 15 residues. Trimming left V 3 bases short and J 1 base short, with 13 bases between. The germline V gene encodes CDR1 SGHAT and CDR2 FQNNGV. For the CDR3, the DNA is TGTGCCAGCAGCTTTGGTTGGGGCGGATCCTACGAGCAGTACTTC. The encoded protein is CASSFGWGGSYEQYF. The whole variable domain, remainder taken from reference TRBV11-2 and TRBJ2-7, is EAGVAQSPRYKIIEKRQSVAFWCNPISGHATLYWYQQILGQGPKLLIQFQNNGVVDDSQLPKDRFSAERLKGVDSTLKIQPAKLEDSAVYLCASSFGWGGSYEQYFGPGTRLTVT.

CDR3 in amino acids: CASSVEQVLTNYGYTF. The CDR3 coding sequence is TGTGCCAGCAGTGTCGAACAGGTTCTAACTAACTATGGCTACACCTTC. This chain connects TRBV2 to TRBJ1-2; weak D call: TRBD1 (5 bases). Germline values: CDR1 SNHLY, CDR2 FYNNEI. The V end was cut by 4 bases, the J end by 0 bases, with 15 bases between. The CDR3 loop spans 16 amino acids.

The J gene is TRBJ2-5, the V gene TRBV20-1; TRBD1 agrees at 8 bases. The CDR3 extends over 16 amino acids. Trimming at V came to 3 bases and at J to 0 bases, leaving 9 bases not matched to a gene. Germline CDR1 is DFQATT and CDR2 is SNEGSKA (reference sequence). CDR3 nucleotides: TGCAGTGCTAGCCCTTGGGACAGGATATACCAAGAGACCCAGTACTTC. Its protein product is CSASPWDRIYQETQYF.

This clonotype was seen a few times. This chain joins TRBV29-1 and TRBJ2-7; D remains unclear. The CDR3 is made up of 11 amino acids. CDR1 is SQVTM and CDR2 is ANQGSEA in the germline V gene. Deletions cut 6 bases from V and 0 bases from J, with 6 bases between. CDR3 sequence (DNA): TGCAGCGTCGGCGTCTCCTACGAGCAGTACTTC. Translation gives CSVGVSYEQYF.

The chain couples TRBV7-8 to TRBJ1-1; D is unresolved. Trimming shortened V by 2 bases and J by 3 bases, and 16 bases separated the two germline ends. Germline V lookup: CDR1 SGHVS, CDR2 FQNEAQ. This CDR3 spans 16 amino acids. The CDR3 reads CASSLIPLGVDTEAFF. The CDR3 DNA reads as TGTGCCAGCAGCTTAATTCCTTTGGGCGTTGACACTGAAGCTTTCTTT.